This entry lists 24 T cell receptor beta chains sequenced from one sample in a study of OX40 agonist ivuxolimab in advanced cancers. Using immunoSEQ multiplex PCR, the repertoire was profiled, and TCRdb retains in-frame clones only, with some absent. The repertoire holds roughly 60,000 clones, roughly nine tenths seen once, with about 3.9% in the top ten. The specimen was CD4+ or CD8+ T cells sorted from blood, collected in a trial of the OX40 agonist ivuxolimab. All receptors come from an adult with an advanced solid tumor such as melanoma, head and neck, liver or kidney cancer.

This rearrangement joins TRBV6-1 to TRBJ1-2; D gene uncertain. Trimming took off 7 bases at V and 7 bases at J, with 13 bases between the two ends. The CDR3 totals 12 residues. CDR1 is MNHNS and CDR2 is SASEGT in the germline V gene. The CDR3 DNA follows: TGTGCCAGCAAAGCCGCCGTCGGTGGCTACACCTTC. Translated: CASKAAVGGYTF.

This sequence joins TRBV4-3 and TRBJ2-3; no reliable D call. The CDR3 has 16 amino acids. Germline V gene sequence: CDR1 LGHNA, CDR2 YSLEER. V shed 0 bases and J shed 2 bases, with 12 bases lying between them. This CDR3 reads CASSQETYTPTDTQYF. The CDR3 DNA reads TGCGCCAGCAGCCAAGAGACATATACCCCCACAGATACGCAGTATTTT.

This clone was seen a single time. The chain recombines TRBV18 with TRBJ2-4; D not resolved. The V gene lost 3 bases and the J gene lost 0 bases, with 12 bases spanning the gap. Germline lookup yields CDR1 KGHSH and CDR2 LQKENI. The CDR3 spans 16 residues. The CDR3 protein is CASSPPNALAKNIQYF. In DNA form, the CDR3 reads TGTGCCAGCTCACCCCCGAACGCACTAGCCAAAAACATTCAGTACTTC.

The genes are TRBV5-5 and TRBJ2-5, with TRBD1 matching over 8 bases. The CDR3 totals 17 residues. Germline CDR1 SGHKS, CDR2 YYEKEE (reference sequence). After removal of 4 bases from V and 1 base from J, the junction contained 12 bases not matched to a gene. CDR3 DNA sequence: TGTGCCAGCAGCAGTACCCCCAGGGGGCTAACCCAAGAGACCCAGTACTTC. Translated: CASSSTPRGLTQETQYF. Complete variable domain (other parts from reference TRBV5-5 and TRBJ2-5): DAGVTQSPTHLIKTRGQQVTLRCSPISGHKSVSWYQQVLGQGPQFIFQYYEKEERGRGNFPDRFSARQFPNYSSELNVNALLLGDSALYLCASSSTPRGLTQETQYFGPGTRLLVL.

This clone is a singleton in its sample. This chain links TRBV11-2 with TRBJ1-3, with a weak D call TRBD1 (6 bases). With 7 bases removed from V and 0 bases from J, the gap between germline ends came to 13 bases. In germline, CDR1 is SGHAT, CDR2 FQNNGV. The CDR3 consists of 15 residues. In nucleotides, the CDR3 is TGTGCCAGCACCACGACAGGACTCTCTGGAAACACCATATATTTT. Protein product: CASTTTGLSGNTIYF.

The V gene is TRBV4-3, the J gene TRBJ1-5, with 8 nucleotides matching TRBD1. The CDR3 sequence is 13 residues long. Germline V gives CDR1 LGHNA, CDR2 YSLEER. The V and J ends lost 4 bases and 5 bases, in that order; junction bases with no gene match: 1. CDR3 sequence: CASSPDRDQPQHF. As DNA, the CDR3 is TGCGCCAGCAGCCCGGACAGGGATCAGCCCCAGCATTTT.

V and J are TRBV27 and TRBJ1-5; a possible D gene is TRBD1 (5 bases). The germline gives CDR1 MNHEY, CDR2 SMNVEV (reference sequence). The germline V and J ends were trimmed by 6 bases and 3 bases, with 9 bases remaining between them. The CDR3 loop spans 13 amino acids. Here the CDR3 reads CASSRENNQPQHF. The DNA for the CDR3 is TGTGCCAGCAGCAGGGAAAACAATCAGCCCCAGCATTTT.

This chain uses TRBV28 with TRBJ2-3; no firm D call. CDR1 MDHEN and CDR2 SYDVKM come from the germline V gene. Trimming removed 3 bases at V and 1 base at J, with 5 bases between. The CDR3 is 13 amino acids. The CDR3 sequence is CASSFPGTDTQYF. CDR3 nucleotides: TGTGCCAGCAGTTTCCCTGGCACAGATACGCAGTATTTT. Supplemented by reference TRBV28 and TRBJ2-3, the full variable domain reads DVKVTQSSRYLVKRTGEKVFLECVQDMDHENMFWYRQDPGLGLRLIYFSYDVKMKEKGDIPEGYSVSREKKERFSLILESASTNQTSMYLCASSFPGTDTQYFGPGTRLTVL.

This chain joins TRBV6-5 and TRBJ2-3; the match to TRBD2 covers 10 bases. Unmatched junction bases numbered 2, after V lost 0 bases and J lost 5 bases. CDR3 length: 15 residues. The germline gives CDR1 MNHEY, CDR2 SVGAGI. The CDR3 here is CASSYSIAGGDTQYF. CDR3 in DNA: TGTGCCAGCAGTTACTCGATAGCGGGGGGAGATACGCAGTATTTT.

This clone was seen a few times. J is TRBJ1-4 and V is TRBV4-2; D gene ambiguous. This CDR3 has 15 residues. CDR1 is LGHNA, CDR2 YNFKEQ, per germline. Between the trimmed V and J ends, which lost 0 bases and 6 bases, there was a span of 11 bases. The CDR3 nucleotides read TGTGCCAGCAGCCAAGAGTGGCAGCGGGATGAAAAACTGTTTTTT. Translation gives CASSQEWQRDEKLFF.

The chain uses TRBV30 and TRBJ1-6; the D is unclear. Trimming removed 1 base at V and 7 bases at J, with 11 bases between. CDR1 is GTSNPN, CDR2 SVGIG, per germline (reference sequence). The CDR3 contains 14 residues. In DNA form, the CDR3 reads TGTGCCTGGAGTGGACAATCCAGCAATTCACCCCTCCACTTT. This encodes CAWSGQSSNSPLHF.

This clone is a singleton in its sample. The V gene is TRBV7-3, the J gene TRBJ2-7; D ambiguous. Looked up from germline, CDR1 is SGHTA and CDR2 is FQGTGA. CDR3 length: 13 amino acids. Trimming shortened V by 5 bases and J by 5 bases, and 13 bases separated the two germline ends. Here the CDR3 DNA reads TGTGCCAGCAGCCAATCCGGTTCCCACGAGCAGTACTTC. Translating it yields CASSQSGSHEQYF.

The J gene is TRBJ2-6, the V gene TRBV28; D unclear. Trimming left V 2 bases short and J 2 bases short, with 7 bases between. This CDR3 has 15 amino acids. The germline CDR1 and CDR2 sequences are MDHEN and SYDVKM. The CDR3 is CASSLRGAGANVLTF. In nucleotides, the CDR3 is TGTGCCAGCAGTTTAAGAGGAGCTGGGGCCAACGTCCTGACTTTC.

Written as DNA, the CDR3 is TGTGCCAGCAGCTGGAACGTGGGACAGGTGAACACTGAAGCTTTCTTT. As protein: CASSWNVGQVNTEAFF. The chain uses TRBV5-6 and TRBJ1-1, with 8 bases that match TRBD1. The CDR3 length is 16 residues. The germline V gene has CDR1 SGHDT and CDR2 YYEEEE. The J segment lost 0 bases and the V segment lost 3 bases, leaving 7 bases of the junction unmatched.

In DNA, the CDR3 is TGTGCCAGCAGCTTGACAGGAGATAATTCACCCCTCCACTTT. It specifies CASSLTGDNSPLHF. The chain uses TRBV6-1 and TRBJ1-6, with D possibly being TRBD1 (6 bases). V was cut by 6 bases and J by 5 bases, with 11 bases left in between. The germline CDR1 and CDR2 sequences are MNHNS and SASEGT. This CDR3 has 14 amino acids.

The CDR3 here is CASRDTGGAGYTF. In DNA form, the CDR3 reads TGTGCCAGCAGAGACACAGGGGGCGCGGGATACACCTTC. The rearrangement joins TRBV2 to TRBJ1-2; TRBD1 aligns across 9 bases. The CDR3 spans 13 residues. The V segment lost 6 bases and the J segment 11 bases; nucleotides outside the gene matches: 10. Germline CDR1 reads SNHLY; CDR2 reads FYNNEI. Combining the CDR3 with reference TRBV2 and TRBJ1-2 gives the whole variable domain EPEVTQTPSHQVTQMGQEVILRCVPISNHLYFYWYRQILGQKVEFLVSFYNNEISEKSEIFDDQFSVERPDGSNFTLKIRSTKLEDSAMYFCASRDTGGAGYTFGSGTRLTVV.

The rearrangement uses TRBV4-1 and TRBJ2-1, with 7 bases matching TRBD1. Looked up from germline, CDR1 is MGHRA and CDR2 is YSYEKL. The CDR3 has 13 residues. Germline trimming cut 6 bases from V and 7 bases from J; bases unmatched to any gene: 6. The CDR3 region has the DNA TGCGCCAGCAGTCAGGACAGGATGAATGAGCAGTTCTTC. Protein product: CASSQDRMNEQFF.

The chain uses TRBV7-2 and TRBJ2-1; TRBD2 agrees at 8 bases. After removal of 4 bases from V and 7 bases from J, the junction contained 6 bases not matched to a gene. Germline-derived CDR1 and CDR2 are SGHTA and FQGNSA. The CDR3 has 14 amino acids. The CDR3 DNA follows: TGTGCCAGCAGCTCCGGACTAGCACGGAATGAGCAGTTCTTC. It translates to CASSSGLARNEQFF.

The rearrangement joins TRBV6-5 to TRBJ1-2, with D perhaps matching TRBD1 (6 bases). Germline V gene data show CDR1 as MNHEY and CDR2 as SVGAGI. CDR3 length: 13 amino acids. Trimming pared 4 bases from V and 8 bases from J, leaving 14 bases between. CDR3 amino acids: CASSSTGTGGYTF. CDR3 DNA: TGTGCCAGCAGTTCCACAGGGACGGGGGGCTACACCTTC.

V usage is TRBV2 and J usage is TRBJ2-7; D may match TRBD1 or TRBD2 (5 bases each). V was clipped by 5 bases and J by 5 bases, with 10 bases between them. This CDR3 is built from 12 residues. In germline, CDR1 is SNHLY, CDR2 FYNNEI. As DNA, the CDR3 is TGTGCCAGCAGTTGGGGGATAAACGAGCAGTACTTC. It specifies CASSWGINEQYF.

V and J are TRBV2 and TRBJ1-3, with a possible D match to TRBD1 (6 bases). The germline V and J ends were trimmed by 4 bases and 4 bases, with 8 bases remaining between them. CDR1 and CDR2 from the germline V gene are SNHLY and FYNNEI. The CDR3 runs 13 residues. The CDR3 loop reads CASSVGGGNTIYF. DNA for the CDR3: TGTGCCAGCAGTGTGGGGGGCGGAAACACCATATATTTT.

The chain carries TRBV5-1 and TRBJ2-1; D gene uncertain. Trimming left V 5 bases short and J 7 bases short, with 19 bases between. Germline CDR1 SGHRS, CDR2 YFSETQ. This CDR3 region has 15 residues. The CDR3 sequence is CASRVPGASGNEQFF. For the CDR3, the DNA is TGCGCCAGCAGGGTTCCGGGCGCTTCGGGTAATGAGCAGTTCTTC.

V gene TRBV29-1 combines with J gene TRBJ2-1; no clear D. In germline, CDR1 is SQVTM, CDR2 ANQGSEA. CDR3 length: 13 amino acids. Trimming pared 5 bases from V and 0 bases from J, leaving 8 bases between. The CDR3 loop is CSVFGSSYNEQFF. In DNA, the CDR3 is TGCAGCGTTTTTGGCAGCTCCTACAATGAGCAGTTCTTC.

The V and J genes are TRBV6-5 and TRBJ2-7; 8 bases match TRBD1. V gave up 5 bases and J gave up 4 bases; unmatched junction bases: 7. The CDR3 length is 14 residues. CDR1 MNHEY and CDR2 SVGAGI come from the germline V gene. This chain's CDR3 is CASSPGQVFYEQYF. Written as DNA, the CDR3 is TGTGCCAGCAGTCCGGGACAGGTATTTTACGAGCAGTACTTC.